The clone carrying this T cell receptor beta chain was seen many times. Its antigen is not identified. The data were obtained in a study of T cells in Graves' hyperthyroidism and ophthalmopathy. Pregnant or lactating patients were excluded, as were those with uncontrolled infection or other autoimmune disease. Regarding the study as a whole: Researchers found most expanded thyroid clonotypes above 0.001 in blood as well.

Germline V gene sequence: CDR1 SGHTA, CDR2 FQGNSA. The CDR3 has 14 amino acids. The V gene end was trimmed by 4 bases and the J gene end by 6 bases; junction bases not matched to a gene: 7. Template material for amplifying TCR beta CDR3 regions consisted of RNA transcripts. HTBI primers were used for first-round RT-PCR of the TCR CDR3. TCRdb itself ran the multiplex PCR reads through MiXCR, one entry per CDR3 protein. The sample shows more than 500,000 distinct CDR3 sequences, about 16% of them seen only once. This TCR derives from a woman between 25 and 40 years old with Graves' ophthalmopathy. The V gene is TRBV7-2, the J gene TRBJ1-2; 8 bases are shared with TRBD1. The specimen was blood. CDR3 protein: CASSYPETGDGYTF. Written as DNA, the CDR3 is TGTGCCAGCAGCTATCCTGAGACAGGGGATGGCTACACCTTC.